This T cell receptor beta chain was profiled in a study of T cell changes during pregnancy in multiple sclerosis. The data were produced by immunoSEQ multiplex PCR, yet TCRdb's version contains in-frame clones alone and is incomplete. The sample gives 45,000 to 55,000 clones, 85% to 95% of which show up once; less than 6% is in the top ten. The CDR3 consists of 14 residues. The germline V gene has CDR1 MNHEY and CDR2 SMNVEV (reference sequence). The V end lost 1 base, the J end lost 2 bases, and 6 bases lay between the germline ends. The rearrangement uses TRBV27 and TRBJ1-5; D may be TRBD1 (5 bases). Sequencing was performed on CD8+ T cells from peripheral blood mononuclear cells, taken before pregnancy. The clonotype comes from a female donor with multiple sclerosis, enrolled in a pregnancy study. The CDR3 loop is CASSLFRGNQPQHF. CDR3 sequence (DNA): TGTGCCAGCAGTTTATTCAGGGGCAATCAGCCCCAGCATTTT.